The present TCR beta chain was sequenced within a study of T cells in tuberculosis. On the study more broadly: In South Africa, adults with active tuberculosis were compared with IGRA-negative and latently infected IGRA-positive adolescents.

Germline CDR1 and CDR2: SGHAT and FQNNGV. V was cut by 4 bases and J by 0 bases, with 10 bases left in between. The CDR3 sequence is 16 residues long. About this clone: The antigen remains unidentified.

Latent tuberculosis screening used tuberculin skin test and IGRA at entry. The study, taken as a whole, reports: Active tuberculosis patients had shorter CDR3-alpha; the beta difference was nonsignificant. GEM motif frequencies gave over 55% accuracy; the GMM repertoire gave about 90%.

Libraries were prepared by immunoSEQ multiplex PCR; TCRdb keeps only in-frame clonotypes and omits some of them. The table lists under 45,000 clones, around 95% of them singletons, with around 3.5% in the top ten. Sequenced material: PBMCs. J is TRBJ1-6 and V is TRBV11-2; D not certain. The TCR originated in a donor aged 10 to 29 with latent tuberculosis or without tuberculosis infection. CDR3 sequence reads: CASSSYSSSYNSPLHF. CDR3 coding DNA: TGTGCCAGCAGCTCTTACAGTAGCTCCTATAATTCACCCCTCCACTTT.